This TCR beta chain was recovered during a study of patients with pleural tuberculosis (dated 2014 in TCRdb). This clonotype came up many times. The specificity of this receptor is unknown. It has no much larger one-base neighbor in the sample; base qualities were not kept. Trimmed from V: 4 bases; trimmed from J: 7 bases; junction bases lacking a gene match: 4. The germline V gene encodes CDR1 MNHEY and CDR2 SMNVEV (reference sequence). There are 13 amino acids in the CDR3, from cysteine to phenylalanine inclusive. Just CDR3 DNA is preserved here, 39 bases in frame from base 1. Sequencing used an Illumina Genome Analyzer IIx. Starting from the raw public reads, TCRdb applied fastp trimming at Q25, assembled clones with MiXCR and retained in-frame beta chains. All rows with the same CDR3 protein become a single entry with the most common DNA and genes. This sample gives 45,000 to 60,000 distinct CDR3 sequences in total; about 7.3% of them show up just once. The ten largest clones add up to roughly 17% of the sample.

The chain is made from TRBV27 and TRBJ2-1; 7 bases in the middle match TRBD2. This TCR derives from a human donor with pleural tuberculosis. The CDR3 protein sequence reads: CASSWTSYNEQFF. The nucleotides read TGTGCCAGCAGTTGGACTAGTTATAATGAGCAGTTCTTC.